This T cell receptor (beta chain) was documented in a study of blood T cell repertoires in COVID-19 (TCRdb year 2020). For the study in its entirety: The collaborator samples originated in the United States, Italy and Spain and spanned the acute and convalescent phases of COVID-19. Where available, HLA class I and class II types were taken from metadata supplied by the sample provider and were not determined by assay-based typing. Samples came from the ongoing ImmuneRACE study (first 160 participants) plus 1,254 subjects from 6 global collaborators. Sample metadata almost always included a de-identified subject ID, COVID-19 status, age in years and sex. Deeply sampled blood TCRbeta repertoires from subjects exposed to, actively infected with, or recovered from COVID-19 were included in the dataset. The repertoires were released in a freely available public database intended as a resource for research on the immune response to SARS-CoV-2. The prospective study material was composed of cDNA or gDNA derived from T cells, B-cell-depleted T cells, or PBMCs.

V gives up 6 bases and J gives up 0 bases, and the segment between their germline ends measures 8 bases. The CDR3 contains 13 residues, cysteine and phenylalanine counted. The DNA shown is the 39-base CDR3, in frame from base 1. The germline V gene provides CDR1 MNHEY and CDR2 SVGAGI. The investigation overall reported the following: Clinical and demographic metadata were provided uncurated, with the amount varying by source and participant.

Whole blood was collected in K2EDTA tubes by collaborating institutions according to the institutions' own protocols. For TCRbeta analysis, collaborators shipped samples as frozen whole blood, isolated PBMCs, or DNA extracted from either of those sample types. TCRbeta CDR3 regions were amplified from genomic DNA using the immunoSEQ Assay, a bias-controlled multiplex PCR. Processing in the source paper ran as follows. The number of nucleated cells in each sample was estimated by amplification of reference gene primers within the assay. To quantify the absolute abundance of each unique TCRbeta CDR3 rearrangement, sequence reads were collapsed and filtered. For each sample, productive Simpson clonality was calculated as the square root of Simpson's diversity index across productive rearrangements. The immuneACCESS repertoire file appears here via TCRdb, limited to in-frame rearrangements. These files lack a portion of the clones; in checked studies, under half of the deficit traces to unresolved V genes, and the cause of the others is not known. Clone size and the V and J calls come from that table; the DNA yielded D and trimming. Here the sample has about 160,000 clones; about 90% occur a single time. The ten most abundant clones make up 3.5% to 4% of the sample.

Concerning this clone itself: It lacks a known antigen. No much larger clone is present one base from it, and per-base qualities are unavailable.

The V gene is TRBV6-5 and the J gene is TRBJ1-1; the D segment cannot be called with confidence. This sequence was found in a woman between 65 and 79 years old with acute or convalescent COVID-19. The sample consisted of peripheral blood. The DNA sequence is given as TGTGCCAGCAGAACCAACATGAACACTGAAGCTTTCTTT. Translation gives CASRTNMNTEAFF.